This T cell receptor beta chain was captured in a study of shared clonotypes between healthy human individuals. Study-wide background: A couple of women and a few men aged 18 to 49 made up the donors.

The length of the CDR3 is 16 residues. The germline CDR1 and CDR2 sequences are SNHLY and FYNNEI. V was pared by 3 bases and J by 0 bases, with 15 bases between. Each subset's genomic DNA was split evenly across several immunoSEQ plates. Tens of thousands of T cell genomes, or 300 ng DNA, went into replicate PCRs of unsorted PBMC. Clones were read by immunoSEQ multiplex PCR, and TCRdb kept only the in-frame ones, dropping some. The sample yields about half a million clones, roughly three quarters seen once. This clone was found once. A read error may be the cause here, since a much bigger clone is one base away. This same CDR3 is encoded by further DNA sequences in the sample.

The material sequenced was PBMCs. V is TRBV2 and J is TRBJ2-7, with D perhaps matching TRBD1 (6 bases). The clonotype comes from a woman aged 35 to 49 in good health. Some clones in this sample may be carry-over from other donors' samples. CDR3 sequence reads: CASSEALIGGSYEQYF. CDR3 nucleotides: TGTGCCAGCAGTGAGGCGCTTATAGGGGGCTCCTACGAGCAGTACTTC.